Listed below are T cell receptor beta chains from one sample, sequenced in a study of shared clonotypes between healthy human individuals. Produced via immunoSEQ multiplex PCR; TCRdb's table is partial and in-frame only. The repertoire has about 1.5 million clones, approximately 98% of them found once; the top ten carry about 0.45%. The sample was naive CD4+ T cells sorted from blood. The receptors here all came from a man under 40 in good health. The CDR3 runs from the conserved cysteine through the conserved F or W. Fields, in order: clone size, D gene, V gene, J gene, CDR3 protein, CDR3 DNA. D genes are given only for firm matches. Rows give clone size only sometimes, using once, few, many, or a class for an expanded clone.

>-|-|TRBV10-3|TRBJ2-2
CAIGEGANTGELFF
TGTGCCATAGGGGAGGGGGCGAACACCGGGGAGCTGTTTTTT
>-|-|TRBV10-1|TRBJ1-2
CASSADRTYGYTF
TGCGCCAGCAGTGCTGACAGGACCTATGGCTACACCTTC
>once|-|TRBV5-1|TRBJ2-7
CASSQGTAVGYEQYF
TGCGCCAGCAGCCAAGGGACGGCGGTGGGCTACGAGCAGTACTTC
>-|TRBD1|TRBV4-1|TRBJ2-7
CASSYPGTGYYEQYF
TGCGCCAGCAGCTACCCCGGGACAGGATACTACGAGCAGTACTTC
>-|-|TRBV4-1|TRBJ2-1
CASSQDQTMIQPYNEQFF
TGCGCCAGCAGCCAAGATCAAACTATGATACAACCATACAATGAGCAGTTCTTC
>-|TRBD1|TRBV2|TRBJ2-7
CASSSEGTGDYEQYF
TGTGCCAGCAGTAGCGAGGGGACAGGAGACTACGAGCAGTACTTC
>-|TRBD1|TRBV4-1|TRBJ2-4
CASSQDQQRDRLAKNIQYF
TGCGCCAGCAGCCAAGATCAACAAAGGGACAGACTAGCCAAAAACATTCAGTACTTC
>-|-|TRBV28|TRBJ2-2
CASRRDYTGELFF
TGTGCCAGCAGAAGGGACTACACCGGGGAGCTGTTTTTT
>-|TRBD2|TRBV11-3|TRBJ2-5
CASSYGGDQETQYF
TGTGCCAGCAGCTACGGGGGGGACCAAGAGACCCAGTACTTC
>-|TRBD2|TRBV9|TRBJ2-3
CASSDGLAGDYDTQYF
TGTGCCAGCAGCGATGGACTAGCGGGAGATTACGATACGCAGTATTTT
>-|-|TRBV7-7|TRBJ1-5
CASGEGLMFGNQPQHF
TGTGCTTCGGGAGAAGGGTTAATGTTTGGCAATCAGCCCCAGCATTTT
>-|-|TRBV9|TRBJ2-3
CASSGSISDTQYF
TGTGCCAGCAGCGGGAGTATAAGTGATACGCAGTATTTT
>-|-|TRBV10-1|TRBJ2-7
CASSESGSSYEQYF
TGCGCCAGCAGTGAGTCGGGGAGCTCCTACGAGCAGTACTTC
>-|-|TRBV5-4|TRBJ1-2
CASSLYYGYTF
TGTGCCAGCAGCCTGTACTATGGCTACACCTTC
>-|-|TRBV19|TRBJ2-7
CASSMTLPYEQYF
TGTGCCAGTAGTATGACACTTCCTTACGAGCAGTACTTC
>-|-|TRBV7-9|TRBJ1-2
CASSPPDGLGSYGYTF
TGTGCCAGCAGCCCTCCGGACGGATTGGGCTCCTATGGCTACACCTTC
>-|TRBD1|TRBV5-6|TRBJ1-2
CASIRTGRTYGYTF
TGTGCCAGCATCCGGACAGGGCGAACTTATGGCTACACCTTC
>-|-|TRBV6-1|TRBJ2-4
CASSEGGSKNIQYF
TGTGCCAGCAGTGAAGGGGGGAGTAAAAACATTCAGTACTTC
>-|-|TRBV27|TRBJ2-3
CASRGRTDTQYF
TGTGCCAGCAGGGGCAGAACAGATACGCAGTATTTT
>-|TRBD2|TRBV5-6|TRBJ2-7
CASRRSGRRYEQYF
TGTGCCAGCAGGCGAAGCGGGAGGCGCTACGAGCAGTACTTC
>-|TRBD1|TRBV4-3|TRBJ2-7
CASSQGRGRHEQYF
TGCGCCAGCAGCCAGGGCAGGGGGCGTCACGAGCAGTACTTC
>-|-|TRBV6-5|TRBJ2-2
CASSYSTLTGELFF
TGTGCCAGCAGTTACTCGACGCTTACCGGGGAGCTGTTTTTT
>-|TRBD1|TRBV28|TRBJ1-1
CASSLMGQMNTEAFF
TGTGCCAGCAGTCTAATGGGACAGATGAACACTGAAGCTTTCTTT
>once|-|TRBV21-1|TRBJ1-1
CASSNSGAFF
TGTGCCAGCAGCAACTCTGGGGCTTTCTTT
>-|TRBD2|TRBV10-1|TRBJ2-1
CATGLAGGPIEQFF
TGCGCCACTGGACTAGCGGGAGGGCCGATTGAGCAGTTCTTC
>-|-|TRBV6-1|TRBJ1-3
CASSEAAGAGNTIYF
TGTGCCAGCAGTGAAGCAGCAGGGGCTGGAAACACCATATATTTT
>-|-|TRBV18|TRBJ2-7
CASGRSDYEQYF
TGTGCCAGCGGACGGTCGGACTACGAGCAGTACTTC
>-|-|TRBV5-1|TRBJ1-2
CASSGSYGYTF
TGCGCCAGCAGCGGCTCCTATGGCTACACCTTC
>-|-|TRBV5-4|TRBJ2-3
CASRRGGSSTDTQYF
TGTGCCAGCAGAAGGGGCGGGTCTAGCACAGATACGCAGTATTTT
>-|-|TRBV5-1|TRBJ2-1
CASSLEGGSSSYNEQFF
TGCGCCAGCAGCTTGGAGGGTGGGAGCAGCTCCTACAATGAGCAGTTCTTC
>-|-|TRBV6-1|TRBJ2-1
CASSEVDNSEQVF
TGTGCCAGCAGTGAAGTAGACAATTCGGAGCAAGTCTTC
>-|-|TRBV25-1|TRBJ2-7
CASSDTAGDNYEQYF
TGTGCCAGCAGTGATACGGCCGGTGACAACTACGAGCAGTACTTC
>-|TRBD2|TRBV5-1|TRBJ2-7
CASRTGTSGYEQYF
TGCGCCAGCAGAACCGGGACTAGTGGGTACGAGCAGTACTTC
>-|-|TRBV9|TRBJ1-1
CASSVVVIMNTEAFF
TGTGCCAGCAGCGTAGTAGTGATAATGAACACTGAAGCTTTCTTT
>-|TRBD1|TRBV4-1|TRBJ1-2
CASSRQDRDYGYTF
TGCGCCAGCAGCCGACAGGACAGGGACTATGGCTACACCTTC
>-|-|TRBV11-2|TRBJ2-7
CASSGGAYTYEQYF
TGTGCCAGCAGCGGAGGCGCTTACACCTACGAGCAGTACTTC
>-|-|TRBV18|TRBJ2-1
CASSPRVGSSYNEQFF
TGTGCCAGCTCACCACGCGTCGGGAGCTCCTACAATGAGCAGTTCTTC
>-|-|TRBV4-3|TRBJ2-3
CASSQGRTDTQYF
TGCGCCAGCAGCCAGGGGCGGACAGATACGCAGTATTTT
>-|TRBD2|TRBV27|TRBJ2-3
CASSLAASTDTQYF
TGTGCCAGTTCCCTAGCGGCTAGCACAGATACGCAGTATTTT
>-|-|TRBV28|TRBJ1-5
CASSPLGGGGQPQHF
TGTGCCAGCAGTCCACTCGGGGGGGGAGGACAGCCCCAGCATTTT
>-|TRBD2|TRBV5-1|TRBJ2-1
CASSSPRGLAAIYNEQFF
TGCGCCAGCAGCTCCCCACGGGGACTAGCGGCGATTTACAATGAGCAGTTCTTC
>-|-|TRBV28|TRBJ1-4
CASSPGTLDEKLFF
TGTGCCAGCAGTCCCGGGACGCTGGATGAAAAACTGTTTTTT
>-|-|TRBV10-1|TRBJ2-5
CASSRGQTQETQYF
TGCGCCAGCAGTCGCGGACAGACCCAAGAGACCCAGTACTTC
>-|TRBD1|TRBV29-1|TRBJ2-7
CSVDIGTGGYEQYF
TGCAGCGTTGACATCGGGACAGGGGGCTACGAGCAGTACTTC
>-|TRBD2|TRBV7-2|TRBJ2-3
CASSFLASGPKQGADTQYF
TGTGCCAGCAGCTTTTTGGCTAGCGGGCCAAAACAGGGAGCAGATACGCAGTATTTT
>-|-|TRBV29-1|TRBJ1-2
CSVEKGYGYTF
TGCAGCGTTGAAAAAGGCTATGGCTACACCTTC
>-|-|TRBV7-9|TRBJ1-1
CASSLGVEAFF
TGTGCCAGCAGCTTAGGGGTTGAAGCTTTCTTT
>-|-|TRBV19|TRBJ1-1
CASSNKRNTEAFF
TGTGCCAGTAGTAACAAGAGGAACACTGAAGCTTTCTTT
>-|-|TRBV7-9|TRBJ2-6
CASNTRGVSGANVLTF
TGTGCCAGCAACACAAGAGGAGTCTCTGGGGCCAACGTCCTGACTTTC
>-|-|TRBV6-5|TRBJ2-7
CASGPGPTLYEQYF
TGTGCCAGCGGCCCGGGTCCTACATTATACGAGCAGTACTTC
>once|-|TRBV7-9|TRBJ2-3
CASSFRELTDTQYF
TGTGCCAGCAGCTTCAGGGAGTTGACAGATACGCAGTATTTT
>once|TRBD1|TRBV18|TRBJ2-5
CASSATGVQETQYF
TGTGCCAGCTCGGCGACAGGGGTCCAAGAGACCCAGTACTTC
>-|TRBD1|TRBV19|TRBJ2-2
CAGRNRGAGELFF
TGTGCCGGAAGAAACAGGGGCGCCGGGGAGCTGTTTTTT
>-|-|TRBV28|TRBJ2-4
CASSFQGSRADIQYF
TGTGCCAGCAGTTTCCAGGGGAGCCGGGCAGACATTCAGTACTTC